This record covers a single TCR beta chain. The target antigen is unknown. This entry comes from a study of cytomegalovirus exposure and HLA in healthy donors. Study observations and caveats: Most likely, a cluster of highly shared sequence variants arose as a sequencing artifact. Rare TCR sequences predominated, though certain public TCRs were found in many donors.

CDR1 MGHDK and CDR2 SYGVNS come from the germline V gene. The CDR3 covers 11 residues. V was pared by 8 bases and J by 6 bases, with 10 bases between. The PCR ran on 60 Vbeta and 13 Jbeta primers. Repertoires were generated with immunoSEQ multiplex PCR, while TCRdb's copy carries only in-frame clones and drops some. The sample yields over 130,000 clones, about 84% seen once. The sample consisted of PBMCs. The rearrangement joins TRBV25-1 to TRBJ1-2; D is possibly TRBD1 (5 bases). The sequence derives from a man aged 45-60 years in good health and CMV-seronegative. DNA for the CDR3: TGTGCCAGCGGGGTAGGGGATGGCTACACCTTC. Amino acid sequence: CASGVGDGYTF.